This entry lists 10 T cell receptor beta chains sequenced from one sample in a study of cytomegalovirus exposure and HLA in healthy donors. Only in-frame clones appear in the TCRdb table, and some are missing; sequencing was by immunoSEQ multiplex PCR. Among 100,000 to 150,000 clones listed, roughly 95% were seen once. The material sequenced was PBMCs. The receptor source for this set is a man aged 18 to 35 in good health and CMV-seronegative.

This sequence joins TRBV27 and TRBJ2-7; no clear D. The CDR3 contains 13 residues. From germline, CDR1 is MNHEY and CDR2 SMNVEV (reference sequence). Trimming removed 0 bases from V and 2 bases from J, with 5 bases in between. The CDR3 DNA sequence: TGTGCCAGCAGTTTATCCGTAGCCTACGAGCAGTACTTC. It codes for CASSLSVAYEQYF.

The chain couples TRBV30 to TRBJ1-1; D unclear. Germline values: CDR1 GTSNPN, CDR2 SVGIG (reference sequence). This CDR3 region has 15 residues. Trimming pared 2 bases from V and 0 bases from J, leaving 13 bases between. The DNA of the CDR3 is TGTGCCTGGAGTAGGTTCGGGAGCATGAACACTGAAGCTTTCTTT. Translated, it gives CAWSRFGSMNTEAFF.

The gene calls are TRBV6-5 and TRBJ2-1; 12 nucleotides match TRBD2. CDR1 is MNHEY, CDR2 SVGAGI, per germline. V lost 8 bases to trimming and J lost 7 bases; unmatched junction nucleotides: 3. This CDR3 is built from 13 residues. Here the CDR3 DNA reads TGTGCCAGCGGACTAGCGGGGCAGAATGAGCAGTTCTTC. Residues: CASGLAGQNEQFF.

The rearrangement links TRBV28 to TRBJ2-3, with D perhaps TRBD2 (5 bases). V lost 3 bases and J lost 5, with 18 bases in between. In germline, CDR1 is MDHEN, CDR2 SYDVKM. This CDR3 comprises 16 residues. In DNA, the CDR3 is TGTGCCAGCAGTTTTACCGACTCGAGGGCACGAGATACGCAGTATTTT. Translation gives CASSFTDSRARDTQYF.

This sequence joins TRBV18 and TRBJ1-1, with 8 bases that match TRBD1. The trim removed 2 bases at V and 4 bases at J, leaving 9 bases unmatched. Germline lookup yields CDR1 KGHSH and CDR2 LQKENI. The length of the CDR3 is 16 residues. The DNA for the CDR3 is TGTGCCAGCTCACCAGGAGTTCCAGGGACAGGCACTGAAGCTTTCTTT. Translating it yields CASSPGVPGTGTEAFF.

The chain links TRBV5-1 to TRBJ2-1; 15 bases line up with TRBD2. This CDR3 region has 14 residues. J lost 8 bases, V lost 4 bases, and 1 base had no gene match. Per the germline V gene, CDR1 is SGHRS and CDR2 is YFSETQ. The CDR3 sequence: CASSRTSGRDEQFF. The CDR3, as DNA: TGCGCCAGCAGCCGGACTAGCGGGAGGGATGAGCAGTTCTTC.

CDR3 in amino acids: CASSLVGQGAYEQYF. The CDR3 DNA sequence: TGTGCCAGCAGCTTAGTAGGGCAGGGGGCCTACGAGCAGTACTTC. J is TRBJ2-7 and V is TRBV7-9; 7 nucleotides line up with TRBD1. The trim removed 1 base at V and 2 bases at J, leaving 5 bases unmatched. Germline assignment: CDR1 SEHNR and CDR2 FQNEAQ (reference sequence). The CDR3 contains 15 residues.

CDR3 residues: CASSLFSLGSGKNSGELFF. DNA of the CDR3: TGTGCCAGCAGTTTGTTTAGTTTGGGTAGCGGGAAAAATAGCGGGGAGCTGTTTTTT. J is TRBJ2-2 and V is TRBV28; 8 bases agree with TRBD2. CDR1 and CDR2 (germline): MDHEN, SYDVKM. This CDR3 spans 19 amino acids. V was clipped by 3 bases and J by 7 bases; unmatched bases: 19.

This clone was picked up one time. The chain joins TRBV7-2 to TRBJ1-4; 8 bases align to TRBD1. CDR3 length equals 15 residues. The germline gives CDR1 SGHTA, CDR2 FQGNSA. The trim removed 5 bases at V and 0 bases at J, leaving 2 bases unmatched. The CDR3 sequence: CASSRDRSTNEKLFF. CDR3 in DNA: TGTGCCAGCAGCCGGGACAGGTCAACTAATGAAAAACTGTTTTTT.

The chain carries TRBV7-9 and TRBJ2-1; D call uncertain. Trimming pared 8 bases from V and 4 bases from J, leaving 12 bases between. CDR1 is SEHNR, CDR2 FQNEAQ, per germline (reference sequence). The CDR3 consists of 13 residues. The CDR3 spells CASCPSAYNEQFF. The CDR3 nucleotides read TGTGCCAGCTGCCCTAGTGCATACAATGAGCAGTTCTTC.